The 18 T cell receptor beta chains presented below share a single source sample, sequenced in a study of blood T cell repertoires in COVID-19. This table comes from immunoSEQ multiplex PCR, and its TCRdb copy is limited to in-frame clones, with some not included. This table has around 15,000 clones, approximately 89% appearing once. The specimen was peripheral blood. These receptors came from a man in his 60s with active COVID-19.

The V call is TRBV5-1, the J call TRBJ1-1, with 7 bases matching TRBD1. V was clipped by 1 base and J by 5 bases; unmatched bases: 5. This CDR3 spans 14 amino acids. CDR1 is SGHRS and CDR2 is YFSETQ in the germline V gene. This chain's CDR3 is CASSLTGAVTEAFF. CDR3 bases: TGCGCCAGCAGCTTGACAGGGGCTGTTACTGAAGCTTTCTTT.

This clone appeared a few times. V usage is TRBV7-9 and J usage is TRBJ1-4, with D possibly TRBD1 on 6 matching bases. The CDR3 consists of 16 residues. The V end lost 4 bases, the J end lost 11 bases, and 23 bases lay between the germline ends. Per germline, CDR1 SEHNR and CDR2 FQNEAQ (reference sequence). CDR3 in DNA: TGTGCCAGCAGCTGGTTAAAACAGGGAGGGGGGGTCAAACTGTTTTTT. Translation gives CASSWLKQGGGVKLFF. The whole variable domain, remainder taken from reference TRBV7-9 and TRBJ1-4, is DTGVSQNPRHKITKRGQNVTFRCDPISEHNRLYWYRQTLGQGPEFLTYFQNEAQLEKSRLLSDRFSAERPKGSFSTLEIQRTEQGDSAMYLCASSWLKQGGGVKLFFGSGTQLSVL.

The V and J genes are TRBV7-2 and TRBJ1-4, with D possibly matching TRBD1 (6 bases). Germline V gene data show CDR1 as SGHTA and CDR2 as FQGNSA. The CDR3 has 14 residues. V gave up 5 bases and J gave up 8 bases, with 15 bases separating them. In DNA, the CDR3 is TGTGCCAGCAGCCTTAGACAGGACGGGGAAAAACTGTTTTTT. Protein sequence: CASSLRQDGEKLFF.

The CDR3 nucleotides read TGTGCCAGCTCACCTTACCTGGTCACAGATGGCTACACCTTC. This codes for CASSPYLVTDGYTF. V gene TRBV18 combines with J gene TRBJ1-2, with D uncertain. V lost 3 bases to trimming and J lost 6 bases, with 14 bases between them. There are 14 residues in the CDR3. From germline, CDR1 is KGHSH and CDR2 LQKENI.

The gene calls are TRBV2 and TRBJ1-5; 7 bases match TRBD1. Germline V CDR1 and CDR2: SNHLY, FYNNEI. Trimming cost V 6 bases and J 5 bases; bases outside gene matches: 4. The CDR3 runs to 13 residues. The CDR3, as DNA: TGTGCCAGCAGGACAGGGAGAGATCAGCCCCAGCATTTT. Its translation is CASRTGRDQPQHF.

This clone was seen a single time. Written as DNA, the CDR3 is TGTGCCAGCAGTAACATGGGACTCCGCGCCTACAATGAGCAGTTCTTC. It codes for CASSNMGLRAYNEQFF. The chain employs TRBV2 and TRBJ2-1; tentatively, D is TRBD2 (6 bases). Trimming shortened V by 5 bases and J by 2 bases, and 16 bases separated the two germline ends. Germline CDR1 reads SNHLY; CDR2 reads FYNNEI. The CDR3 totals 16 residues.

This chain links TRBV7-8 with TRBJ2-5; D unclear. The CDR3 runs 17 residues. Per germline, CDR1 SGHVS and CDR2 FQNEAQ. Trimming took 4 bases from V and 5 from J, leaving 23 bases between them. The CDR3, as DNA: TGTGCCAGCAGCTCATCCAACTTGAATGGTGGAGTCGAGACCCAGTACTTC. Its protein is CASSSSNLNGGVETQYF. Full variable domain (outside the CDR3, taken from reference TRBV7-8 and TRBJ2-5): GAGVSQSPRYKVAKRGQDVALRCDPISGHVSLFWYQQALGQGPEFLTYFQNEAQLDKSGLPSDRFFAERPEGSVSTLKIQRTQQEDSAVYLCASSSSNLNGGVETQYFGPGTRLLVL.

This clone appeared a single time. V and J are TRBV6-5 and TRBJ1-5; 9 nucleotides match TRBD1. This CDR3 is built from 15 residues. CDR1 MNHEY and CDR2 SVGAGI come from the germline V gene. V lost 6 bases to trimming and J lost 5 bases; unmatched junction nucleotides: 8. The DNA for the CDR3 is TGTGCCAGCAGCGCACAGGGGGCGACCTATCAGCCCCAGCATTTT. Its translation: CASSAQGATYQPQHF.

The chain has TRBV6-4 and TRBJ1-6; D gene unclear. Trimming cost V 10 bases and J 2 bases, with 12 bases left between them. There are 14 residues in the CDR3. Per the germline V gene, CDR1 is MRHNA and CDR2 is SNTAGT. This CDR3 reads CATSREAYNSPLHF. As DNA, the CDR3 is TGTGCCACATCCCGGGAGGCCTATAATTCACCCCTCCACTTT.

V is TRBV10-3 and J is TRBJ2-7; TRBD1 matches 10 bases. The CDR3 sequence is 17 residues long. Germline trimming cut 0 bases from V and 3 bases from J; bases unmatched to any gene: 8. Germline assignment: CDR1 ENHRY and CDR2 SYGVKD. CDR3: CAISESRDRGAGYEQYF. CDR3 nucleotide sequence: TGTGCCATCAGTGAGTCGCGGGACAGGGGAGCAGGCTACGAGCAGTACTTC.

The chain recombines TRBV6-2 or TRBV6-3 with TRBJ1-1, with a possible D match to TRBD1 (6 bases). The CDR3 is 15 residues long. Trimming removed 6 bases at V and 11 bases at J, with 25 bases between. CDR1 and CDR2 (germline): MNHEY, SVGEGT. Here the CDR3 reads CASSVLARRGADAFF. The DNA for the CDR3 is TGTGCCAGCAGCGTACTTGCCCGACGGGGGGCGGACGCTTTCTTT.

This chain uses TRBV4-1 with TRBJ2-5; 7 positions match TRBD2. V lost 4 bases and J lost 1; bases outside the gene matches: 12. There are 17 residues in the CDR3. The germline V gene encodes CDR1 MGHRA and CDR2 YSYEKL. CDR3 loop: CASSRLLRSSGQETQYF. The CDR3 nucleotides are TGCGCCAGCAGCCGCCTTTTACGTTCTAGCGGCCAAGAGACCCAGTACTTC.

This rearrangement joins TRBV12-3 or TRBV12-4 to TRBJ2-5; D is undetermined. CDR3 length: 12 amino acids. Trimming pared 5 bases from V and 4 bases from J, leaving 8 bases between. This CDR3 is CASSHTRETQYF. The CDR3 DNA sequence: TGTGCCAGCAGTCACACCCGAGAGACCCAGTACTTC.

The J gene is TRBJ2-4, the V gene TRBV6-8; D might be TRBD2 (6 bases). Trimming removed 4 bases at V and 3 bases at J, with 16 bases between. CDR1 and CDR2 from the germline V gene are MNHGY and SAAAGT. This CDR3 is built from 16 residues. The CDR3 loop is CASSSWEAIDKNIQYF. CDR3 nucleotide sequence: TGTGCCAGCAGTTCATGGGAGGCGATAGACAAAAACATTCAGTACTTC.

This clone was detected only once. The chain is built from TRBV5-1 and TRBJ2-5; TRBD1 matches 9 bases. The CDR3 spans 17 residues. Germline V lookup: CDR1 SGHRS, CDR2 YFSETQ. J gave up 4 bases and V 4 bases, and 14 bases lay outside the gene matches. CDR3 region: CASSPLLGQGRGETQYF. CDR3 bases: TGCGCCAGCAGCCCACTGCTCGGACAGGGGAGGGGAGAGACCCAGTACTTC.

J is TRBJ1-1 and V is TRBV18; no definite D call. The CDR3 contains 14 residues. Germline loops: CDR1 KGHSH, CDR2 LQKENI. With 1 base removed from V and 5 bases from J, the gap between germline ends came to 11 bases. CDR3 region: CASSPQGTGTEAFF. The DNA for the CDR3 is TGTGCCAGCTCACCACAGGGAACGGGGACTGAAGCTTTCTTT.

The chain combines TRBV9 with TRBJ2-1; D possibly corresponds to TRBD2 (5 bases). V lost 3 bases to trimming and J lost 7 bases, with 14 bases between them. This CDR3 comprises 14 residues. Germline CDR1 SGDLS, CDR2 YYNGEE. This CDR3 is CASSARWTDNEQFF. CDR3 sequence (DNA): TGTGCCAGCAGCGCCCGGTGGACTGATAATGAGCAGTTCTTC.

V usage is TRBV2 and J usage is TRBJ1-5, with a tentative D call TRBD1 (6 bases). Trimming removed 6 bases from V and 2 bases from J, with 23 bases in between. CDR3 size: 18 residues. Germline CDR1 SNHLY, CDR2 FYNNEI. The CDR3 sequence is CASRAEGQGILGNQPQHF. DNA of the CDR3: TGTGCCAGCAGGGCCGAGGGTCAGGGGATCCTCGGCAATCAGCCCCAGCATTTT.